Sequencing of this T cell receptor beta chain was carried out in a study of blood T cell repertoires in COVID-19. Study in general: COVID-19 samples collected from the United States, Italy and Spain covered acute and convalescent phases.

The study recruited people aged 18 to 89 years across approximately 23 US areas. The germline V gene encodes CDR1 ENHRY and CDR2 SYGVKD. Between the trimmed V and J ends, which lost 2 bases and 0 bases, there was a span of 7 bases. The CDR3 consists of 14 residues. The method was immunoSEQ multiplex PCR; TCRdb's version includes in-frame clones alone and lacks a portion of them. The table shows fewer than 200,000 clones, with 84% occurring only once. This chain connects TRBV10-3 to TRBJ1-2, with no clear D. Sequencing input: PBMCs or T cells enriched from blood (not recorded which). The clonotype was recovered from a man over 45 who had recovered from COVID-19. DNA of the CDR3: TGTGCCATCAGTGAGACAGAAGCTAACTATGGCTACACCTTC. Translation: CAISETEANYGYTF.